This TCR beta chain was found in a study of T cell responses to AZD1222 COVID-19 vaccine. With 5 bases removed from V and 0 bases from J, the gap between germline ends came to 7 bases. The length of the CDR3 is 13 residues. Germline-derived CDR1 and CDR2 are SGHTA and FQGNSA. TCRdb keeps only in-frame clones here, not all; method: immunoSEQ multiplex PCR. The table lists 75,000 to 100,000 clones, more than 70% of them singletons. Sequencing was performed on peripheral blood, taken on day 0 of AZD1222 vaccination. The TCR sequence derives from an adult in good health. This sequence joins TRBV7-2 and TRBJ1-1; D call uncertain. The CDR3 DNA sequence: TGTGCCAGCAGCCCACACATGAACACTGAAGCTTTCTTT. Translation gives CASSPHMNTEAFF.